A selection of T cell receptor beta chains follows, all from one sample in a study of T cells in narcolepsy. Only in-frame clones appear in the TCRdb table, and some are missing; sequencing was by immunoSEQ multiplex PCR. The table includes tens of thousands of clones, around 83% detected once. Material for sequencing was CD45RA- memory CD4+ T cells from PBMCs. These receptors were obtained from a human donor with narcolepsy. Each CDR3 is given with its conserved first and last residue. Fields, in order: J gene, V gene, clone size, D gene, CDR3 protein, CDR3 DNA. The D gene is left open where the match is weak. Expanded clones are given a class, and other clones once, few, many or no size at all.

>TRBJ2-7|TRBV7-2|NA|NA
CASSLQEEQYF
TGTGCCAGCAGCCTCCAGGAAGAGCAGTACTTC
>TRBJ1-5|TRBV7-2|once|NA
CASSLVVNSNQPQHF
TGTGCCAGCAGCTTAGTCGTGAATAGCAATCAGCCCCAGCATTTT
>TRBJ2-7|TRBV6-5|NA|NA
CASSYDNYEQYF
TGTGCCAGCAGTTACGATAATTACGAGCAGTACTTC
>TRBJ2-2|TRBV7-2|NA|NA
CASSLKLAGELFF
TGTGCCAGCAGCTTAAAGTTAGCCGGGGAGCTGTTTTTT
>TRBJ1-3|TRBV7-2|NA|NA
CASSSAAGSGNTIYF
TGTGCCAGCAGTTCGGCGGCCGGCTCTGGAAACACCATATATTTT
>TRBJ2-5|TRBV7-2|NA|TRBD2
CASSPGTSSGTQYF
TGTGCCAGCAGCCCCGGGACTAGCTCGGGGACCCAGTACTTC
>TRBJ2-1|TRBV14|NA|TRBD1
CASSQGGTGGFF
TGTGCCAGCAGCCAAGGAGGGACAGGGGGGTTCTTC
>TRBJ2-1|TRBV14|few|NA
CASSQDGWGIYNEQFF
TGTGCCAGCAGCCAAGATGGGTGGGGGATCTACAATGAGCAGTTCTTC
>TRBJ2-2|TRBV5-1|few|NA
CASSLGEVRELFF
TGCGCCAGCAGCTTGGGGGAGGTCAGGGAGCTGTTTTTT
>TRBJ1-2|TRBV9|NA|NA
CASSHHEAGQHGYTF
TGTGCCAGCAGCCACCACGAAGCAGGGCAACATGGCTACACCTTC
>TRBJ2-7|TRBV7-3|NA|TRBD1
CASSPDRGLREQYF
TGTGCCAGCAGCCCAGACAGGGGGCTTCGGGAGCAGTACTTC
>TRBJ1-1|TRBV6-4|NA|NA
CASSETRNTEAFF
TGTGCCAGCAGTGAAACACGGAACACTGAAGCTTTCTTT
>TRBJ1-1|TRBV5-8|NA|TRBD1
CASSARQGTDTEAFF
TGTGCCAGCAGCGCAAGACAGGGTACGGACACTGAAGCTTTCTTT
>TRBJ1-1|TRBV11-2|NA|TRBD1
CASSLGRWTGGMNTEAFF
TGTGCCAGCAGCTTAGGGCGCTGGACAGGAGGCATGAACACTGAAGCTTTCTTT
>TRBJ2-1|TRBV7-3|NA|TRBD2
CASSPRGGRQYRYNEQFF
TGTGCCAGCAGCCCCCGGGGGGGCAGACAGTACCGCTACAATGAGCAGTTCTTC
>TRBJ1-1|TRBV7-2|NA|NA
CASSGQGPGTEAFF
TGTGCCAGCAGCGGGCAAGGCCCGGGAACTGAAGCTTTCTTT
>TRBJ1-2|TRBV28|NA|NA
CASSPSGTGDYGYTF
TGTGCCAGCAGTCCATCCGGGACGGGAGACTATGGCTACACCTTC
>TRBJ2-6|TRBV19|NA|NA
CASTISGANVLTF
TGTGCCAGTACGATCTCTGGGGCCAACGTCCTGACTTTC
>TRBJ1-6|TRBV9|once|NA
CASSLVGSVSYNSPLHF
TGTGCCAGCAGCCTAGTGGGGAGTGTCTCCTATAATTCACCCCTCCACTTT
>TRBJ1-3|TRBV5-6|NA|NA
CASSSVDRDISGNTIYF
TGTGCCAGCAGCAGCGTCGACCGGGACATCTCTGGAAACACCATATATTTT
>TRBJ2-1|TRBV7-3|NA|TRBD2
CASSPLAGAYNEQFF
TGTGCCAGCAGCCCACTAGCGGGGGCCTACAATGAGCAGTTCTTC
>TRBJ1-1|TRBV18|NA|NA
CASSPQEATEAFF
TGTGCCAGCTCACCACAGGAGGCGACTGAAGCTTTCTTT
>TRBJ2-7|TRBV19|NA|TRBD2
CATAGGPSYEQYF
TGTGCCACCGCGGGGGGTCCTTCCTACGAGCAGTACTTC
>TRBJ2-3|TRBV4-2|NA|NA
CASSQGGNRDTDTQYF
TGTGCCAGCAGCCAAGGGGGCAACAGGGACACAGATACGCAGTATTTT
>TRBJ1-5|TRBV10-3|NA|TRBD1
CAISAGDRYQPQHF
TGTGCCATCAGCGCGGGGGACAGGTATCAGCCCCAGCATTTT
>TRBJ1-4|TRBV7-9|NA|TRBD1
CASSLGDRATNEKLFF
TGTGCCAGCAGCTTAGGGGACAGGGCAACTAATGAAAAACTGTTTTTT
>TRBJ1-1|TRBV11-1|NA|TRBD1
CASSSRADRGGTEAFF
TGTGCCAGCAGCTCCCGCGCGGACAGGGGGGGCACTGAAGCTTTCTTT
>TRBJ2-5|TRBV5-1|NA|NA
CASSTFDKTLQETQYF
TGCGCCAGCAGCACTTTCGACAAAACGCTCCAAGAGACCCAGTACTTC
>TRBJ2-7|TRBV12-5|NA|NA
CASGTDGSSYEQYF
TGTGCTAGTGGTACCGACGGGTCTTCCTACGAGCAGTACTTC
>TRBJ2-1|TRBV4-2|NA|TRBD2
CASSASGGTYNEQFF
TGTGCCAGCAGCGCTAGCGGGGGAACCTACAATGAGCAGTTCTTC
>TRBJ1-4|TRBV6-1|few|NA
CATGRDNEKLFF
TGTGCCACCGGCAGGGATAATGAAAAACTGTTTTTT
>TRBJ1-3|TRBV5-1|NA|NA
CASSLGRGRYSGNTIYF
TGCGCCAGCAGCTTGGGCCGCGGCAGGTACTCTGGAAACACCATATATTTT
>TRBJ1-1|TRBV6-1|NA|NA
CASSERGGTEAFF
TGTGCCAGCAGTGAAAGGGGGGGTACTGAAGCTTTCTTT
>TRBJ1-1|TRBV13|NA|NA
CASSFKNTEAFF
TGTGCCAGCAGTTTTAAGAACACTGAAGCTTTCTTT
>TRBJ2-6|TRBV4-1|NA|NA
CASSQEPEGPGANVLTF
TGCGCCAGCAGCCAAGAGCCTGAGGGACCTGGGGCCAACGTCCTGACTTTC
>TRBJ2-5|TRBV2|NA|TRBD2
CASSGTTSGGGGTQYF
TGTGCCAGCAGTGGAACGACTAGCGGGGGAGGAGGGACCCAGTACTTC
>TRBJ2-7|TRBV27|NA|NA
CASRSRGAHEQYF
TGTGCCAGTAGGAGCAGGGGGGCCCACGAGCAGTACTTC
>TRBJ2-3|TRBV6-4|NA|TRBD2
CASSDTGRDTQYF
TGTGCCAGCAGTGACACCGGGAGGGATACGCAGTATTTT
>TRBJ1-3|TRBV29-1|NA|TRBD1
CSVDSGDRGLGNTIYF
TGCAGCGTTGATTCTGGGGACAGGGGGCTTGGAAACACCATATATTTT
>TRBJ2-2|TRBV7-3|NA|TRBD2
CASRSLAGGTGELFF
TGTGCCAGCAGATCCCTAGCGGGAGGGACCGGGGAGCTGTTTTTT
>TRBJ1-1|TRBV7-8|NA|NA
CASSLAGISAEAFF
TGTGCCAGCAGCTTAGCAGGGATTAGCGCTGAAGCTTTCTTT
>TRBJ1-2|TRBV9|NA|NA
CASSVAVGPNYGYTF
TGTGCCAGCAGCGTAGCTGTGGGCCCCAACTATGGCTACACCTTC